This T cell receptor beta chain was found in a study of blood T cell repertoires in COVID-19. As for the study in general: Acute-phase and convalescent COVID-19 samples originated in the United States, Italy and Spain. PBMCs, B-cell-depleted T cells, or T cells were the source of the cDNA or gDNA that made up the material.

How the authors handled the data: Reference gene primer amplification in the assay estimated nucleated cell counts. Produced via immunoSEQ multiplex PCR; TCRdb's table is partial and in-frame only. D and trimming come from the DNA, and the V and J calls and clone size come from that table. The table includes approximately 170,000 clones, roughly 88% detected once. This CDR3 contains 12 residues. Germline-derived CDR1 and CDR2 are GTSNPN and SVGIG (reference sequence). Trimming cost V 2 bases and J 6 bases, with 11 bases left between them. This clonotype was sampled from a man aged 55 to 70 who had recovered from COVID-19. This rearrangement joins TRBV30 to TRBJ2-7, with a tentative D call TRBD1 (6 bases). Input material: peripheral blood. DNA of the CDR3: TGTGCCTGGAGTCCTACAGGGTCCGAGCAGTACTTC. It codes for CAWSPTGSEQYF.